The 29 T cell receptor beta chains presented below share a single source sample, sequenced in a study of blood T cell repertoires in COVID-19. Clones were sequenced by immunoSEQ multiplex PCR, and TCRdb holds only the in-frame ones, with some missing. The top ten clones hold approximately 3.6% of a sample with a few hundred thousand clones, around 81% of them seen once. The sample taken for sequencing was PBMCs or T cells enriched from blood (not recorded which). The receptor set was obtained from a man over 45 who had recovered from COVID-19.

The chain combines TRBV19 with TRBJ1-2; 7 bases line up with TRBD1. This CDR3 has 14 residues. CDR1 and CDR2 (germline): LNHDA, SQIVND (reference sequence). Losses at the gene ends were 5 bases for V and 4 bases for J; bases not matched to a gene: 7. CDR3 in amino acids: CASSPGQSVYGYTF. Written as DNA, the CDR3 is TGTGCCAGTAGTCCGGGACAGTCCGTCTATGGCTACACCTTC.

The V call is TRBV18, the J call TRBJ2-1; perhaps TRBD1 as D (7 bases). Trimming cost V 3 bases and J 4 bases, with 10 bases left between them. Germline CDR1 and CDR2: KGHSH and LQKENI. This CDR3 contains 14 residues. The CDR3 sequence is CASSPQGGYNEQFF. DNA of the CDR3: TGTGCCAGCTCACCGCAGGGGGGATACAATGAGCAGTTCTTC. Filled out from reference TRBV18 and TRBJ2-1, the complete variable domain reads NAGVMQNPRHLVRRRGQEARLRCSPMKGHSHVYWYRQLPEEGLKFMVYLQKENIIDESGMPKERFSAEFPKEGPSILRIQQVVRGDSAAYFCASSPQGGYNEQFFGPGTRLTVL.

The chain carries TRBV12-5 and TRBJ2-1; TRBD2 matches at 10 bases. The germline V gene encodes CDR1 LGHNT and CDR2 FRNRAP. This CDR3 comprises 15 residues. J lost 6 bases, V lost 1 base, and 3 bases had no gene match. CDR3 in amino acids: CASGLEGLALNEQFF. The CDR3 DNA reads TGTGCTAGTGGTTTGGAGGGACTAGCGCTCAATGAGCAGTTCTTC.

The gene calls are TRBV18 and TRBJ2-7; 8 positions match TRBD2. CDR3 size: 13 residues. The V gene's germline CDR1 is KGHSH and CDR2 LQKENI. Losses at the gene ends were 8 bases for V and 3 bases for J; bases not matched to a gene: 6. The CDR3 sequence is CASKPGLVYEQYF. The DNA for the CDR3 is TGTGCCAGCAAACCGGGACTAGTCTACGAGCAGTACTTC.

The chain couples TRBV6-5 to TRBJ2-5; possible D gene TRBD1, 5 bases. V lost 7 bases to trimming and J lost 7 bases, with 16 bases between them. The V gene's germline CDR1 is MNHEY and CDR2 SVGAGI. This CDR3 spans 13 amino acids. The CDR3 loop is CASIWGGTGTQYF. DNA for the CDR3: TGTGCCAGCATCTGGGGCGGAACGGGGACCCAGTACTTC.

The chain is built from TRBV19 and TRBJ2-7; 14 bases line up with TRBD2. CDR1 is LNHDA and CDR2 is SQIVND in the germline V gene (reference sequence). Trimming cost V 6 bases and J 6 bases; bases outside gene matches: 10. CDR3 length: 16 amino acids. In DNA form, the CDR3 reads TGTGCCAGTAGACCCGCGGGACTAGCGGGAGTCAGCGAGCAGTACTTC. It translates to CASRPAGLAGVSEQYF.

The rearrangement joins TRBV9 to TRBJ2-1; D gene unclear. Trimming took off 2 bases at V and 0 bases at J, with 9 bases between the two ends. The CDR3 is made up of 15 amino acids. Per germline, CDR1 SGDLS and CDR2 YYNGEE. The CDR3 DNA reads TGTGCCAGCAGCGTCGCCCCTAACTCCTACAATGAGCAGTTCTTC. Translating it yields CASSVAPNSYNEQFF.

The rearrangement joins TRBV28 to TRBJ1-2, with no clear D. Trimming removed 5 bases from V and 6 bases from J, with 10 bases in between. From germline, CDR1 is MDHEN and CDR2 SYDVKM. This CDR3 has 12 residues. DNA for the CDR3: TGTGCCAGCAGTGACGCCCGGGATGGCTACACCTTC. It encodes CASSDARDGYTF.

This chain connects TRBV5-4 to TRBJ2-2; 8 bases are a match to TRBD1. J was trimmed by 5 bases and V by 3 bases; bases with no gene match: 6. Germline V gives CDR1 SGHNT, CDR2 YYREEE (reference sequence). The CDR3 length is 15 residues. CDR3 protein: CASSSGQGWTGELFF. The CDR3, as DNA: TGTGCCAGCAGCTCCGGACAGGGTTGGACCGGGGAGCTGTTTTTT.

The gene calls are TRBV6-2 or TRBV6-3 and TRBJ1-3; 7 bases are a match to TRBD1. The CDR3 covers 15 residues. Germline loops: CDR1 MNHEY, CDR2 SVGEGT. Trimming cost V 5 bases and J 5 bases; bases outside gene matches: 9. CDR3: CASSDPQGVRNTIYF. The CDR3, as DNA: TGTGCCAGCAGTGACCCCCAGGGGGTGAGAAACACCATATATTTT.

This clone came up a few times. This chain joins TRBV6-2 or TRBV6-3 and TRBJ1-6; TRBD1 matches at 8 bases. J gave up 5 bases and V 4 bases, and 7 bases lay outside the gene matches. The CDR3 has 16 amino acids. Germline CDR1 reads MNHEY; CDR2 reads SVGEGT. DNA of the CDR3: TGTGCCAGCAGTTCTACCGGGACAGGAAATAATTCACCCCTCCACTTT. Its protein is CASSSTGTGNNSPLHF.

CDR3 loop: CASTLLAGQTGELFF. In nucleotides, the CDR3 is TGTGCCAGCACCTTACTAGCGGGACAAACCGGGGAGCTGTTTTTT. The V gene is TRBV27, the J gene TRBJ2-2; 10 bases align to TRBD2. Germline CDR1 and CDR2: MNHEY and SMNVEV (reference sequence). Germline trimming cut 7 bases from V and 5 bases from J; bases unmatched to any gene: 7. The CDR3 covers 15 residues.

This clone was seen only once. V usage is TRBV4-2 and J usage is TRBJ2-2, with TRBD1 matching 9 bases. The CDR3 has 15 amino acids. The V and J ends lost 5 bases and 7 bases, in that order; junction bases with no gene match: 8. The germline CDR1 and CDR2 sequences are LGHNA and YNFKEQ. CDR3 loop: CASSEQGALSGELFF. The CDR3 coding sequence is TGTGCCAGCAGCGAACAGGGGGCGCTAAGCGGGGAGCTGTTTTTT.

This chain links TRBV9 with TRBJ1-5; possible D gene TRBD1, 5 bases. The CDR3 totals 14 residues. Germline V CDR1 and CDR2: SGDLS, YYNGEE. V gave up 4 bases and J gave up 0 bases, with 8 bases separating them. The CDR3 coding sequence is TGTGCCAGCAGCCGCAGGGATAGCAATCAGCCCCAGCATTTT. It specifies CASSRRDSNQPQHF.

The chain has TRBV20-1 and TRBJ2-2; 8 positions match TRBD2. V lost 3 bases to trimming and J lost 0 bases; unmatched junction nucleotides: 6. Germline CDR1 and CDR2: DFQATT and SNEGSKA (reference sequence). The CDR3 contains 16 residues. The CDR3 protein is CSASRGSGANTGELFF. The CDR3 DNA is TGCAGTGCTAGTCGTGGTAGCGGGGCGAACACCGGGGAGCTGTTTTTT.

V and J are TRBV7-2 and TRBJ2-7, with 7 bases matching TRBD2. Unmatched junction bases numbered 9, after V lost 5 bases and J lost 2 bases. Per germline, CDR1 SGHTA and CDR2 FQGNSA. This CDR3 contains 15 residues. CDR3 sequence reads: CASSVWERGTYEQYF. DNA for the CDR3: TGTGCCAGCAGCGTGTGGGAGCGGGGTACCTACGAGCAGTACTTC.

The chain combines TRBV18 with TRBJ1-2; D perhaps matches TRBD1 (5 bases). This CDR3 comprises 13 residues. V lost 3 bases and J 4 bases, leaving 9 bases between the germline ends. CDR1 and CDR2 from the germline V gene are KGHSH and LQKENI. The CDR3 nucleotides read TGTGCCAGCTCACCCTGGGGCCCCTATGGCTACACCTTC. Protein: CASSPWGPYGYTF. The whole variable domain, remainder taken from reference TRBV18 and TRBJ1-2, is NAGVMQNPRHLVRRRGQEARLRCSPMKGHSHVYWYRQLPEEGLKFMVYLQKENIIDESGMPKERFSAEFPKEGPSILRIQQVVRGDSAAYFCASSPWGPYGYTFGSGTRLTVV.

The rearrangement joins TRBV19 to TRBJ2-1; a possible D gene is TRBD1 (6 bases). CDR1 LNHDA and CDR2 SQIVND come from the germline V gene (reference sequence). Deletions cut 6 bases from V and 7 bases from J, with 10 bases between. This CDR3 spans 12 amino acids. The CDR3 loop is CASRPRGNEQFF. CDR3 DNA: TGTGCCAGTAGACCCAGGGGTAATGAGCAGTTCTTC.

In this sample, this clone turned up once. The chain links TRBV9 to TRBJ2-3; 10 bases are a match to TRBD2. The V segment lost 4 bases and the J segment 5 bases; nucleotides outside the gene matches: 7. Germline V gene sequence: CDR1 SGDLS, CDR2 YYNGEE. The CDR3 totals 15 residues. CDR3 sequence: CASSPPAGGGDTQYF. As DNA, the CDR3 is TGTGCCAGCAGCCCTCCAGCGGGGGGGGGAGATACGCAGTATTTT.

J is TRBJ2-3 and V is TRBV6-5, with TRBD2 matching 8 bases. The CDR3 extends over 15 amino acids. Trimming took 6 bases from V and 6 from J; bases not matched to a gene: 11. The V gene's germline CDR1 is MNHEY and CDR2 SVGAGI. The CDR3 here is CASRGLSGSADTQYF. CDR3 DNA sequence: TGTGCCAGCAGGGGCTTAAGCGGGAGTGCGGATACGCAGTATTTT.

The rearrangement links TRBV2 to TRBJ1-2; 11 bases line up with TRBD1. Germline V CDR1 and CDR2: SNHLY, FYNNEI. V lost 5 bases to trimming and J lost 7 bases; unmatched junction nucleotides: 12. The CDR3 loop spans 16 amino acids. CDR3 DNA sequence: TGTGCCAGCAGTATTCGGACAGGGGGCATCTTTCGTGGCTACACCTTC. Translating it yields CASSIRTGGIFRGYTF.

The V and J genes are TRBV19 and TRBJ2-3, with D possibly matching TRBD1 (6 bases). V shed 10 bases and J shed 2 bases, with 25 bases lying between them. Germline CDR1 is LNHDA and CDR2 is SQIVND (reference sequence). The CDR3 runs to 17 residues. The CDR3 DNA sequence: TGTGCCACCCAAAGGACAGACCTACTAATAAACACAGATACGCAGTATTTT. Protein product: CATQRTDLLINTDTQYF.

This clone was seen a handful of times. The CDR3 loop reads CASAASSSYNEQFF. In nucleotides, the CDR3 is TGCGCCAGCGCGGCTAGCAGCTCCTACAATGAGCAGTTCTTC. The rearrangement uses TRBV10-2 and TRBJ2-1; D possibly corresponds to TRBD2 (5 bases). V was cut by 8 bases and J by 0 bases, with 11 bases left in between. The CDR3 covers 14 residues. Germline lookup yields CDR1 WSHSY and CDR2 SAAADI.

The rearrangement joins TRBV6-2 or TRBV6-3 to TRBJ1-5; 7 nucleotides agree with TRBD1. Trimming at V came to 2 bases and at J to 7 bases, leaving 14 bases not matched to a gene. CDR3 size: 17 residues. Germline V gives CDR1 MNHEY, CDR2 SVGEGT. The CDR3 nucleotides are TGTGCCAGCAGTTACGCCACGGGACAGATAAGAATACAGCCCCAGCATTTT. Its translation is CASSYATGQIRIQPQHF.

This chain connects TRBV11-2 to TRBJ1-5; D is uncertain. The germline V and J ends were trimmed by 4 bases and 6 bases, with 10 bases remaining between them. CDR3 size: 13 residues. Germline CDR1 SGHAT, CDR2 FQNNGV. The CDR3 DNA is TGTGCCAGCAGCTCCCAACCGGGTCAGCCCCAGCATTTT. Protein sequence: CASSSQPGQPQHF.

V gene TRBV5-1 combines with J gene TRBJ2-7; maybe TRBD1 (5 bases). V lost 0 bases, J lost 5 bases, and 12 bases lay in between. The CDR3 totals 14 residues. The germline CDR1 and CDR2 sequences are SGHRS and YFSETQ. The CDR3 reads CASSLVAGIDEQYF. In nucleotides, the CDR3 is TGCGCCAGCAGCTTGGTAGCAGGGATCGACGAGCAGTACTTC.

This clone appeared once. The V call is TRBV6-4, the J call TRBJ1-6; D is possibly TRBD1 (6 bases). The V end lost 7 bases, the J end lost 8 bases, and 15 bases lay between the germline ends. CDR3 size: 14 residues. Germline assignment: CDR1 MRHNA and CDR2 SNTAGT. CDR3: CASNRQVRDSPLHF. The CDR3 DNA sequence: TGTGCCAGCAACCGACAGGTCCGCGATTCACCCCTCCACTTT.

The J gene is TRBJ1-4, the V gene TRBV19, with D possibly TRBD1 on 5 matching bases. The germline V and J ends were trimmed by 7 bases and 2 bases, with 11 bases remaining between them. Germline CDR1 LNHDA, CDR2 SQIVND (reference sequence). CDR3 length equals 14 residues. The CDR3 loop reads CASTTGVTNEKLFF. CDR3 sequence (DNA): TGTGCCAGTACCACGGGGGTGACTAATGAAAAACTGTTTTTT.

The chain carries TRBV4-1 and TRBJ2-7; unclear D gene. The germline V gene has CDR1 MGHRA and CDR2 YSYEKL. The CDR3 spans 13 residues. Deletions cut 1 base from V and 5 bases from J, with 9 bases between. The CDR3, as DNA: TGCGCCAGCAGCCAAGTCTTGGAGCACGAGCAGTACTTC. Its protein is CASSQVLEHEQYF.